A selection of T cell receptor beta chains follows, all from one sample in a study of cytomegalovirus exposure and HLA in healthy donors. The protocol was immunoSEQ multiplex PCR, while the TCRdb copy is restricted to in-frame clones and leaves out a portion. This sample has more than 110,000 clones, with about 86% found just once. Material for sequencing was PBMCs. Receptors were obtained from a woman aged 18-30 years in good health and CMV-seropositive. Each CDR3 is given with its conserved first and last residue. D genes are given only for firm matches. Not all rows give a size; the values are once, few, many and, for expanded clones, a class.

j_call	v_call	clone_size	d_call	cdr3_aa	cdr3_nt
TRBJ1-2	TRBV6-6	few	TRBD1	CASSYPGGQIGYTF	TGTGCCAGCAGTTACCCCGGGGGACAGATAGGCTACACCTTC
TRBJ2-7	TRBV7-2	NA	TRBD1	CASSLAPGGPYEQYF	TGTGCCAGCAGCTTGGCTCCAGGGGGCCCCTACGAGCAGTACTTC
TRBJ2-2	TRBV2	NA	TRBD1	CASRLSRTGAGELFF	TGTGCCAGCAGACTAAGCCGGACAGGGGCCGGGGAGCTGTTTTTT
TRBJ2-7	TRBV13	once	NA	CASSLGDTTYEQYF	TGTGCCAGCAGCTTAGGGGACACGACCTACGAGCAGTACTTC
TRBJ2-7	TRBV15	NA	TRBD1	CATSSPGTGTYYEQYF	TGTGCCACCAGCAGTCCCGGGACAGGGACCTACTACGAGCAGTACTTC
TRBJ2-5	TRBV11-2	NA	TRBD2	CASSPGLAGGIETQYF	TGTGCCAGCAGCCCCGGACTAGCGGGGGGGATAGAGACCCAGTACTTC
TRBJ2-7	TRBV10-3	NA	TRBD1	CAISGDRGPPEQYF	TGTGCCATCAGTGGTGACAGGGGGCCCCCCGAGCAGTACTTC
TRBJ2-3	TRBV9	NA	TRBD2	CASSASTSGSFDTQYF	TGTGCCAGCAGCGCCTCGACTAGCGGGTCATTTGATACGCAGTATTTT
TRBJ2-2	TRBV5-1	NA	NA	CASSPATVPGELFF	TGCGCCAGCAGCCCTGCGACAGTCCCCGGGGAGCTGTTTTTT
TRBJ1-3	TRBV7-9	NA	NA	CASSSQGFSGNTIYF	TGTGCCAGCAGCTCACAGGGATTCTCTGGAAACACCATATATTTT
TRBJ1-1	TRBV2	once	NA	CASSLLGWAGDTEAFF	TGTGCCAGCAGCCTTTTAGGGTGGGCGGGGGACACTGAAGCTTTCTTT
TRBJ1-2	TRBV5-5	NA	TRBD1	CASSLSQGAYYTF	TGTGCCAGCAGCTTGAGTCAGGGGGCCTACTACACCTTC
TRBJ1-5	TRBV19	NA	NA	CASSGLNSNQPQHF	TGTGCCAGCTCGGGACTCAATAGCAATCAGCCCCAGCATTTT
TRBJ1-5	TRBV2	NA	TRBD1	CASRDGTGFQPQHF	TGTGCCAGCAGGGACGGGACAGGTTTTCAGCCCCAGCATTTT
TRBJ1-3	TRBV5-4	NA	NA	CASSLWTAGNTIYF	TGTGCCAGCAGCTTGTGGACAGCTGGAAACACCATATATTTT
TRBJ2-3	TRBV6-5	NA	TRBD2	CASREGHPDTQYF	TGTGCCAGCCGGGAGGGCCACCCAGATACGCAGTATTTT
TRBJ2-1	TRBV19	NA	TRBD1	CASTTPGQGFDEQFF	TGTGCCAGTACTACTCCGGGACAGGGCTTCGATGAGCAGTTCTTC
TRBJ1-5	TRBV14	NA	NA	CASSQNSYQPQHF	TGTGCCAGCAGCCAAAACAGCTATCAGCCCCAGCATTTT
TRBJ1-6	TRBV4-3	once	NA	CASSQAVNNSPLHF	TGCGCCAGCAGCCAGGCAGTAAATAATTCACCCCTCCACTTT
TRBJ2-2	TRBV5-1	NA	TRBD1	CASSLGDREAGELFF	TGCGCCAGCAGCTTGGGGGACAGGGAAGCCGGGGAGCTGTTTTTT
TRBJ2-1	TRBV6-5	NA	NA	CASHSRSSYNEQFF	TGTGCCAGCCACAGCCGCAGCTCCTACAATGAGCAGTTCTTC
TRBJ1-1	TRBV28	NA	NA	CASSFYSLNTEAFF	TGTGCCAGCAGTTTTTATAGTTTGAACACTGAAGCTTTCTTT
TRBJ1-6	TRBV27	NA	NA	CASSNRQLGSPLHF	TGTGCCAGCAGTAATAGACAGCTTGGTTCACCCCTCCACTTT
TRBJ2-5	TRBV5-1	NA	TRBD2	CASRRGTQETQYF	TGCGCCAGCAGGCGGGGGACTCAAGAGACCCAGTACTTC
TRBJ1-6	TRBV28	few	TRBD1	CASKDRGRSPLHF	TGTGCCAGCAAGGACAGGGGTCGCTCACCCCTCCACTTT
TRBJ2-1	TRBV19	NA	NA	CASSIVQGSNEQFF	TGTGCCAGTAGTATCGTCCAGGGTAGCAATGAGCAGTTCTTC
TRBJ2-3	TRBV27	NA	NA	CASRERNTDTQYF	TGTGCCAGCAGGGAGCGGAACACAGATACGCAGTATTTT
TRBJ1-6	TRBV9	NA	NA	CASSETANSPLHF	TGTGCCAGCAGCGAGACAGCAAATTCACCCCTCCACTTT
TRBJ1-5	TRBV10-3	NA	TRBD1	CAIGTASNQPQHF	TGTGCCATCGGGACAGCTAGCAATCAGCCCCAGCATTTT
TRBJ2-5	TRBV4-2	NA	NA	CASSHRQGGETQYF	TGTGCCAGCAGCCACCGACAGGGAGGTGAGACCCAGTACTTC
TRBJ2-7	TRBV10-3	NA	TRBD1	CAISPQGDEQYF	TGTGCCATCAGCCCACAGGGGGACGAGCAGTACTTC
TRBJ1-1	TRBV5-1	NA	NA	CASRIGRDTEAFF	TGCGCCAGCAGAATCGGGAGGGACACTGAAGCTTTCTTT
TRBJ2-7	TRBV28	few	NA	CASTKAGGSYEQYF	TGTGCCAGCACGAAAGCGGGCGGCTCCTACGAGCAGTACTTC
TRBJ1-5	TRBV28	NA	NA	CASSLYLGQGRDQPQHF	TGTGCCAGCAGTTTATATCTCGGGCAGGGGCGCGATCAGCCCCAGCATTTT
TRBJ1-1	TRBV6-1	NA	NA	CASSVGVIGTEAFF	TGTGCCAGCAGTGTAGGGGTAATCGGCACTGAAGCTTTCTTT
TRBJ2-7	TRBV28	NA	TRBD2	CASTVMGGTSGSYEQYF	TGTGCCAGCACCGTTATGGGCGGGACTAGCGGCTCCTACGAGCAGTACTTC
TRBJ2-7	TRBV7-9	NA	NA	CASSLASGVVYEQYF	TGTGCCAGCAGCTTAGCGTCAGGGGTTGTATACGAGCAGTACTTC
TRBJ2-7	TRBV28	NA	NA	CASSLSKDRLSFNEQYF	TGTGCCAGCAGTCTCTCGAAAGACAGGCTCTCTTTCAACGAGCAGTACTTC
TRBJ2-7	TRBV10-2	NA	TRBD2	CASRTGGLGTSRYSYEQYF	TGCGCCAGCAGAACCGGCGGGCTAGGGACTAGCCGATACTCCTACGAGCAGTACTTC
TRBJ2-5	TRBV10-3	NA	TRBD2	CAIMAGVGETQYF	TGTGCCATCATGGCGGGGGTTGGAGAGACCCAGTACTTC
TRBJ1-1	TRBV6-6	NA	TRBD1	CAIKGQGAMNTEAFF	TGTGCCATAAAAGGACAGGGGGCCATGAACACTGAAGCTTTCTTT
TRBJ2-3	TRBV4-1	few	TRBD1	CASSRDRVTDTQYF	TGCGCCAGCAGCCGTGACAGGGTCACAGATACGCAGTATTTT
TRBJ2-7	TRBV4-1	once	TRBD2	CASSQAQTAGTYYEQYF	TGCGCCAGCAGCCAAGCGCAGACAGCGGGAACATACTACGAGCAGTACTTC